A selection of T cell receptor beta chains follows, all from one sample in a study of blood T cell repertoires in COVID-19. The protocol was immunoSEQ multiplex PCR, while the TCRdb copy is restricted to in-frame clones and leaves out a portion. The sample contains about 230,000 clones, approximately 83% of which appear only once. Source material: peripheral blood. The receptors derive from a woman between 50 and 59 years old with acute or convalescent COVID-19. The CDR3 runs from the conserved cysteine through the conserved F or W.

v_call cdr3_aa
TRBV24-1 CATSDFGGYGYTF
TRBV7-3 CASSPGLAGVPNEQFF
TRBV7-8 CASSTISQSAPSTEAFF
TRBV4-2 CASSQKLAGGATDTQYF
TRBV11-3 CAWDRDRGLNEQFF
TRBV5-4 CASSFQGSGEKLFF
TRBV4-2 CASSQGDKNTEAFF
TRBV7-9 CASSRGQFYSGNTIYF
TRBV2 CASSTDRGPADTQYF
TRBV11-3 CASSDGLAGPFF
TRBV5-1 CASSLVGTGDNEQFF
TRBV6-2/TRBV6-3 CASSYRNQGSGYTF
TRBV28 CASSFAGSISGANVLTF
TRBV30 CAWRRDRADEQYF
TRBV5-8 CASSPQGKGQPQHF
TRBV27 CASRTLRRGHGETQYF
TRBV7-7 CASSLGGTGLGNTEAFF
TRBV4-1 CASSQDRGGVYEQYF
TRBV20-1 CSASLQMNTEAFF
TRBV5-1 CASSPGTASYNEQFF
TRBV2 CASSVFGGTEAFF
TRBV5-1 CASSLVGDYNEQFF